This T cell receptor beta chain comes out of a study of metastatic and nonmetastatic thyroid tumors. The wider study: Malignant and benign thyroid patients had repertoires compared in peripheral blood and tumor or nodule tissue.

All patients were treatment-naive before thyroid surgery. The study, taken as a whole, reports: Compared with benign nodules, malignant thyroid tumors were reported to have significantly higher TCR beta diversity in both blood and tumor.

In this sample, this clone turned up a few times. Its cognate antigen is unknown. At one end the junction does not follow the germline gene, possibly because of a read error. Germline V gene data show CDR1 as DFQATT and CDR2 as SNEGSKA (reference sequence). The CDR3 sequence is 14 residues long. Original data processing: In papillary thyroid cancer, a distant-metastasis classifier was built using CDR3 differences across clinicopathological groups. TCRdb reanalyzed the PCR reads via MiXCR. The V and J calls and clone size are TCRdb's, not the authors'. The repertoire holds 60,000 to 75,000 clones, with about 3.8% as singletons.

The chain has TRBV20-1 and TRBJ2-1, with 8 bases matching TRBD2. The sequenced sample was blood. The receptor was derived from a female donor with papillary thyroid cancer or a benign thyroid nodule (not recorded which). Some clones in this sample may be carry-over from other donors' samples. The CDR3 DNA follows: TGCAGTGCTACTTTGAGTAGCGGGAACAATGAGCAGCTCTTC. This gives the protein CSATLSSGNNEQLF.